The rows below give T cell receptor beta chains drawn from one sample of a study of shared clonotypes between healthy human individuals. Method: immunoSEQ multiplex PCR; TCRdb's copy keeps in-frame clones and lacks some. The repertoire holds over 2 million clones, with approximately 90% as singletons. The source material was naive CD4+ T cells from PBMCs. The source of these receptors is a man between 18 and 35 years old in good health. Some clones in this sample may be carry-over from other donors' samples. Each CDR3 is given with its conserved first and last residue. Each record gives: J gene, V gene, CDR3 protein.

TRBJ2-7,TRBV13,CASSLVGHREDSYEQYF
TRBJ1-1,TRBV5-1,CASSAPDTEAFF
TRBJ2-7,TRBV5-1,CASSLKTVDSSYEQYF
TRBJ2-1,TRBV19,CASSRLAEPYNEQFF
TRBJ1-5,TRBV28,CASSLRQGTQPQHF
TRBJ1-6,TRBV28,CASSRDRGHNSPLHF
TRBJ1-2,TRBV10-3,CAISKVESNYGYTF
TRBJ2-1,TRBV7-9,CASSFVRASGSLRLFF
TRBJ2-1,TRBV9,CASSVVGESEQFF
TRBJ2-1,TRBV2,CASSEGLAGVNEQFF
TRBJ2-7,TRBV5-1,CASSREGPASYEQYF
TRBJ2-2,TRBV5-5,CASSLAVVTAGELFF
TRBJ1-2,TRBV20-1,CSARVGYGYTF
TRBJ1-1,TRBV10-3,CATTDRENTEAFF
TRBJ2-7,TRBV7-3,CASSPQGASPYEQYF
TRBJ2-1,TRBV5-4,CASSFVHRNNEQFF
TRBJ2-3,TRBV19,CASSPLYARERGTDTQYF
TRBJ2-7,TRBV11-2,CASTRTSGNYEQYF
TRBJ2-1,TRBV29-1,CSASPPAATNEQFF
TRBJ1-2,TRBV18,CASSPPGWGRTIYGYTF
TRBJ1-4,TRBV9,CASSPTGAGGGEKLFF
TRBJ2-7,TRBV5-1,CASSLGRLYEQYF
TRBJ1-2,TRBV6-1,CASSATGGGYGYTF
TRBJ1-6,TRBV6-1,CASSAFSAGGSPLHF
TRBJ2-7,TRBV7-8,CASSLLAPTPHEQYF
TRBJ1-2,TRBV19,CASSSGTANYGYTF